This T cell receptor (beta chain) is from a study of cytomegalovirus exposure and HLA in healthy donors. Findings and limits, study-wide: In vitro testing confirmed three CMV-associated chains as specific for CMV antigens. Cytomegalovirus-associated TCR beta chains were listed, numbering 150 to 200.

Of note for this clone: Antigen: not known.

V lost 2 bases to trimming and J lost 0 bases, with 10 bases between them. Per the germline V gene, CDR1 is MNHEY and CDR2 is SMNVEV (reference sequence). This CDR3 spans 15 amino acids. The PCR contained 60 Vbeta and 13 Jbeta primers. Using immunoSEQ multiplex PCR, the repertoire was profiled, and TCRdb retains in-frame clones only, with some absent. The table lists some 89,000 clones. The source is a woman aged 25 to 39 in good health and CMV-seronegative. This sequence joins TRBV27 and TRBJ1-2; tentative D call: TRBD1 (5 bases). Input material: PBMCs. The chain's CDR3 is CASSLTGTPNYGYTF. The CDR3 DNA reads TGTGCCAGCAGTTTAACCGGGACTCCTAACTATGGCTACACCTTC.